This is a list of T cell receptor beta chains from one sample in a study of T cell repertoires in cytomegalovirus infection. TCRdb passed the reads through MiXCR, listing each CDR3 protein once. The sample lists 630,000 or so distinct CDR3 sequences, approximately 25% occurring once. The specimen sequenced was CD8+ T cells from PBMCs. The receptors here all came from a human donor in good health (CMV status not recorded). Some clones in this sample may be carry-over from other donors' samples. The CDR3 runs from the conserved cysteine through the conserved F or W. A D gene is named only where the DNA matches it firmly. Size values are once, few and many counts, or a class for expanded clones, and some rows have none.

j_call | clone_size | cdr3_length | v_call | d_call | cdr3_aa
TRBJ2-5 | few | 15 | TRBV4-2 | NA | CASSPIQGGQETQYF
TRBJ2-5 | many | 13 | TRBV10-3 | NA | CAISEGSEETQYF
TRBJ1-1 | NA | 12 | TRBV9 | NA | CASSVVGTEAFF
TRBJ2-4 | few | 16 | TRBV6-2/TRBV6-3 | NA | CASSYWTALAKNIQYF
TRBJ2-3 | many | 15 | TRBV5-4 | TRBD1 | CASSWDRGRTDTQYF
TRBJ2-1 | NA | 20 | TRBV4-2 | NA | CASSQEGSYPGSSSYNEQFF
TRBJ2-7 | many | 15 | TRBV7-8 | NA | CASSLGGVISYEQYF
TRBJ2-2 | NA | 17 | TRBV7-6 | TRBD2 | CASSSSLAGASAGELFF
TRBJ1-5 | NA | 15 | TRBV7-9 | NA | CASSLPRLGNQPQHF
TRBJ2-1 | NA | 15 | TRBV7-3 | NA | CASSRLDRADNEQFF
TRBJ2-1 | NA | 15 | TRBV9 | TRBD2 | CASSVGGGAVNEQFF
TRBJ1-1 | NA | 14 | TRBV5-6 | NA | CASSFGSWNTEAFF
TRBJ2-1 | NA | 13 | TRBV13 | TRBD2 | CASIGGTRYEQFF
TRBJ1-5 | many | 15 | TRBV28 | TRBD1 | CASSLHRGPNQPQHF
TRBJ2-3 | NA | 15 | TRBV5-6 | NA | CASGYFTGATDTQYF
TRBJ2-1 | many | 21 | TRBV7-8 | NA | CASSPTGSKFEMLEAYNEQFF